A single sample is the source of the 28 T cell receptor beta chains below, sequenced in a study of T-cell reconstitution after alpha-beta-depleted transplantation in children. During its preparation, the TCRbeta library received unique molecular identifiers. MiXCR, run by TCRdb on the PCR reads, gives a single entry per CDR3 protein. The repertoire holds roughly 610,000 distinct CDR3 sequences, with about 10% as singletons. Sequences were derived from PBMCs from the stem cell graft donor, sampled from the stem cell graft. The receptors derive from a human donor who donated a stem cell graft to a child with acute myeloid leukemia.

The V call is TRBV3-1, the J call TRBJ2-6, with 9 bases aligning to TRBD2. The J segment lost 0 bases and the V segment lost 6 bases, leaving 6 bases of the junction unmatched. Germline V gene lookup returns CDR1 LGHDT and CDR2 YNNKEL (reference sequence). This CDR3 has 17 residues. The CDR3 nucleotides read TGTGCCAGCAGTATCGGGACTAGCCTCTCTGGGGCCAACGTCCTGACTTTC. It is translated as CASSIGTSLSGANVLTF.

The chain carries TRBV15 and TRBJ2-3; the D gene could be TRBD1 or TRBD2 (5 bases each). Germline CDR1 LNHNV, CDR2 YYDKDF (reference sequence). V was pared by 5 bases and J by 6 bases, with 12 bases between. This CDR3 is built from 13 residues. The CDR3 reads CATSPRGPDTQYF. CDR3 DNA sequence: TGTGCCACCAGCCCCCGGGGCCCGGATACGCAGTATTTT.

This clonotype was found a few times. The V and J genes are TRBV27 and TRBJ1-2; 7 bases fit TRBD1. From germline, CDR1 is MNHEY and CDR2 SMNVEV (reference sequence). V lost 6 bases and J lost 3; bases outside the gene matches: 4. The CDR3 contains 13 residues. CDR3 sequence reads: CASRQGIDYGYTF. DNA for the CDR3: TGTGCCAGCAGACAGGGGATCGACTATGGCTACACCTTC.

This clonotype has at least ten counts. The CDR3 coding sequence is TGCAGTGCGTCTCCGGGACAGTCCACCTACGAGCAGTACTTC. It is translated as CSASPGQSTYEQYF. This chain joins TRBV20-1 and TRBJ2-7; 7 nucleotides agree with TRBD1. The CDR3 totals 14 residues. CDR1 is DFQATT and CDR2 is SNEGSKA in the germline V gene (reference sequence). V dropped 6 bases and J dropped 2; count of bases not matched to a gene: 10.

This CDR3 reads CASSLQRESADTQYF. CDR3 nucleotide sequence: TGTGCCAGCAGCTTGCAGCGGGAGAGCGCAGATACGCAGTATTTT. This chain joins TRBV5-4 and TRBJ2-3; 8 bases are shared with TRBD2. V dropped 1 base and J dropped 4; count of bases not matched to a gene: 5. Germline V CDR1 and CDR2: SGHNT, YYREEE (reference sequence). This CDR3 spans 15 amino acids.

J is TRBJ2-1 and V is TRBV6-5; 12 bases map to TRBD2. J lost 8 bases, V lost 2 bases, and 7 bases had no gene match. The CDR3 covers 16 residues. Germline-derived CDR1 and CDR2 are MNHEY and SVGAGI. CDR3 sequence reads: CASSYMGTSGFDEQFF. The CDR3 DNA sequence: TGTGCCAGCAGTTACATGGGGACTAGCGGGTTCGATGAGCAGTTCTTC.

This clonotype was counted at least ten times. The DNA for the CDR3 is TGTGCCATCGACTCGGGACTGAACACCGGGGAGCTGTTTTTT. This gives the protein CAIDSGLNTGELFF. J is TRBJ2-2 and V is TRBV10-3; weak D call: TRBD2 (6 bases). V was trimmed by 8 bases and J by 1 base, leaving 11 bases between them. This CDR3 has 14 amino acids. Germline assignment: CDR1 ENHRY and CDR2 SYGVKD.

This clonotype was seen more than once but under ten times. The rearrangement joins TRBV4-3 to TRBJ2-7; D is unclear. This CDR3 contains 13 residues. Trimming stripped 3 bases from V and 2 bases from J, with 8 bases between. CDR1 is LGHNA, CDR2 YSLEER, per germline. CDR3 amino acids: CASSHGRTYEQYF. DNA of the CDR3: TGCGCCAGCAGCCATGGCCGGACCTACGAGCAGTACTTC.

The V and J genes are TRBV29-1 and TRBJ2-5; D ambiguous. Germline V lookup: CDR1 SQVTM, CDR2 ANQGSEA. This CDR3 region has 10 residues. The V and J ends lost 4 bases and 3 bases respectively, with 3 bases between them. Written as DNA, the CDR3 is TGCAGCGTTGTGGAAGAGACCCAGTACTTC. This sequence encodes CSVVEETQYF.

This sequence joins TRBV7-8 and TRBJ2-1; weak D call: TRBD2 (6 bases). The V and J ends lost 5 bases and 10 bases respectively, with 18 bases between them. CDR1 and CDR2 from the germline V gene are SGHVS and FQNEAQ. The CDR3 sequence is 14 residues long. CDR3 nucleotides: TGTGCCAGCAGCCCCCCAACATCGGGGAGGGAGCAGTTCTTC. Translation gives CASSPPTSGREQFF.

A few counts support this clonotype. The chain employs TRBV30 and TRBJ2-7; 7 nucleotides line up with TRBD1. With 2 bases clipped from V and 6 bases from J, the junction kept 4 bases outside the gene matches. This CDR3 region has 12 residues. Germline-derived CDR1 and CDR2 are GTSNPN and SVGIG (reference sequence). The DNA of the CDR3 is TGTGCCTGGAGTCCCCCAGGGGGCGAGCAGTACTTC. This encodes CAWSPPGGEQYF. The full variable domain, with the rest looked up from reference TRBV30 and TRBJ2-7, is SQTIHQWPATLVQPVGSPLSLECTVEGTSNPNLYWYRQAAGRGLQLLFYSVGIGQISSEVPQNLSASRPQDRQFILSSKKLLLSDSGFYLCAWSPPGGEQYFGPGTRLTVT.

In this sample, this clonotype turned up many times. The chain links TRBV12-3 or TRBV12-4 to TRBJ1-4; D gene uncertain. CDR3 size: 15 residues. The ends were cut back, 3 bases at V and 0 bases at J, with 8 bases in the middle. CDR3 nucleotides: TGTGCCAGCAGTTTTTTCTCAGCAACTAATGAAAAACTGTTTTTT. It specifies CASSFFSATNEKLFF.

This clonotype has a handful of counts. V usage is TRBV30 and J usage is TRBJ2-1; D is tentatively TRBD1 or TRBD2 (5 bases each). V was trimmed by 2 bases and J by 10 bases, leaving 12 bases between them. CDR1 and CDR2 from the germline V gene are GTSNPN and SVGIG (reference sequence). The CDR3 contains 12 residues. The CDR3 DNA sequence: TGTGCCTGGAGTTTAACCGGGGACGAGCAGTTCTTC. Protein sequence: CAWSLTGDEQFF.

The rearrangement joins TRBV5-1 to TRBJ1-1; TRBD1 might be the D (6 bases). Germline CDR1 and CDR2: SGHRS and YFSETQ. This CDR3 spans 14 amino acids. With 3 bases removed from V and 8 bases from J, the gap between germline ends came to 17 bases. This CDR3 reads CASSSAGTLNEAFF. DNA of the CDR3: TGCGCCAGCAGCTCCGCCGGGACACTCAACGAAGCTTTCTTT. The whole variable domain, remainder taken from reference TRBV5-1 and TRBJ1-1, is KAGVTQTPRYLIKTRGQQVTLSCSPISGHRSVSWYQQTPGQGLQFLFEYFSETQRNKGNFPGRFSGRQFSNSRSEMNVSTLELGDSALYLCASSSAGTLNEAFFGQGTRLTVV.

This sequence joins TRBV7-3 and TRBJ2-1; no clear D gene. This CDR3 has 14 amino acids. Trimming left V 6 bases short and J 1 base short, with 10 bases between. Per the germline V gene, CDR1 is SGHTA and CDR2 is FQGTGA. The CDR3, as DNA: TGTGCCAGCAGTCAGGAGCTATCCTACAATGAGCAGTTCTTC. Translating gives CASSQELSYNEQFF. Full variable domain (missing parts from reference TRBV7-3 and TRBJ2-1): GAGVSQTPSNKVTEKGKYVELRCDPISGHTALYWYRQSLGQGPEFLIYFQGTGAADDSGLPNDRFFAVRPEGSVSTLKIQRTERGDSAVYLCASSQELSYNEQFFGPGTRLTVL.

This clonotype was counted a few times. The V and J genes are TRBV7-2 and TRBJ2-7; 9 bases are shared with TRBD2. The CDR3 is 13 residues long. Trimming cost V 5 bases and J 8 bases; bases outside gene matches: 7. The V gene's germline CDR1 is SGHTA and CDR2 FQGNSA. CDR3 region: CASSPRLAGQQYF. The CDR3 DNA follows: TGTGCCAGCAGCCCCCGGCTAGCGGGACAGCAGTACTTC.

This clonotype has only a few counts. The chain has TRBV7-3 and TRBJ2-2; 7 nucleotides align to TRBD2. The trim removed 0 bases at V and 0 bases at J, leaving 1 base unmatched. Germline V gene sequence: CDR1 SGHTA, CDR2 FQGTGA. The CDR3 is 16 amino acids. CDR3 in amino acids: CASSLTGGTNTGELFF. CDR3 nucleotide sequence: TGTGCCAGCAGCTTAACGGGAGGGACGAACACCGGGGAGCTGTTTTTT.

This chain uses TRBV7-2 with TRBJ2-1, with TRBD2 matching 9 bases. V was clipped by 1 base and J by 8 bases; unmatched bases: 6. Germline V CDR1 and CDR2: SGHTA, FQGNSA. This CDR3 spans 15 amino acids. As DNA, the CDR3 is TGTGCCAGCAGCTTAGGACTAGCGGCGAGGGATGAGCAGTTCTTC. Residues: CASSLGLAARDEQFF. Looking up the rest from reference TRBV7-2 and TRBJ2-1 gives the full variable domain: GAGVSQSPSNKVTEKGKDVELRCDPISGHTALYWYRQSLGQGLEFLIYFQGNSAPDKSGLPSDRFSAERTGGSVSTLTIQRTQQEDSAVYLCASSLGLAARDEQFFGPGTRLTVL.

This clonotype occurred many times. The V gene is TRBV20-1, the J gene TRBJ2-1; no clear D. Between the trimmed V and J ends, which lost 4 bases and 0 bases, there was a span of 10 bases. Germline V gene data show CDR1 as DFQATT and CDR2 as SNEGSKA (reference sequence). The CDR3 loop spans 14 amino acids. The CDR3 loop reads CSATDSDSYNEQFF. CDR3 nucleotide sequence: TGCAGTGCTACCGACTCCGACTCCTACAATGAGCAGTTCTTC.

The gene calls are TRBV20-1 and TRBJ2-7; 13 bases agree with TRBD2. The CDR3 is 15 residues long. CDR1 and CDR2 from the germline V gene are DFQATT and SNEGSKA (reference sequence). J lost 4 bases, V lost 1 base, and 4 bases had no gene match. In DNA form, the CDR3 reads TGCAGTGCTAGAGTAGGGACTAGCGGGAAGTACGAGCAGTACTTC. This gives the protein CSARVGTSGKYEQYF.

This clonotype was seen a few times. This chain links TRBV2 with TRBJ2-6, with D perhaps TRBD2 (5 bases). The CDR3 is made up of 16 amino acids. V was clipped by 6 bases and J by 2 bases, with 14 bases between them. The germline V gene has CDR1 SNHLY and CDR2 FYNNEI. The CDR3 DNA sequence: TGTGCCAGCAGACTAGTAGTCGGCGCTGGGGCCAACGTCCTGACTTTC. Protein product: CASRLVVGAGANVLTF.

This chain connects TRBV24-1 to TRBJ2-5, with D perhaps TRBD1 (6 bases). Per the germline V gene, CDR1 is KGHDR and CDR2 is SFDVKD. The CDR3 has 14 amino acids. V lost 9 bases and J 4 bases, leaving 17 bases between the germline ends. The CDR3 DNA sequence: TGTGCCACCTCGGAGACACAGGGTGGAGAGACCCAGTACTTC. Residues: CATSETQGGETQYF.

With regard to this clonotype: An end of the junction does not agree with germline; a read error may underlie this. The rearrangement links TRBV20-1 to TRBJ2-1; D not certain. CDR3 length: 14 residues. The germline gives CDR1 DFQATT, CDR2 SNEGSKA (reference sequence). For the CDR3, the DNA is TGCTGTGCTAGAGATTATTCTAGTTCCAATGAGCAGTTCTTC. It translates to CCARDYSSSNEQFF.

This clonotype was found many times. This chain connects TRBV6-6 to TRBJ1-1; D is undetermined. Germline values: CDR1 MNHNY, CDR2 SVGAGI (reference sequence). The CDR3 is 11 amino acids. Between the trimmed V and J ends, which lost 5 bases and 6 bases, there was a span of 7 bases. The CDR3 here is CASSRVSEAFF. For the CDR3, the DNA is TGTGCCAGCAGTCGGGTCTCTGAAGCTTTCTTT.

The chain links TRBV28 to TRBJ2-1; 11 positions match TRBD2. Germline values: CDR1 MDHEN, CDR2 SYDVKM. The CDR3 consists of 16 residues. V lost 5 bases to trimming and J lost 6 bases; unmatched junction nucleotides: 9. Written as DNA, the CDR3 is TGTGCCAGCAGTACTCCGGGTAGCGGGAGGGCCAATGAGCAGTTCTTC. This encodes CASSTPGSGRANEQFF.

This clonotype was counted many times. The chain combines TRBV4-2 with TRBJ1-4, with 9 nucleotides matching TRBD1. This CDR3 has 16 residues. Germline V gene data show CDR1 as LGHNA and CDR2 as YNFKEQ. V dropped 4 bases and J dropped 6; count of bases not matched to a gene: 9. The CDR3 loop reads CASSRPPRTGDEKLFF. The CDR3 nucleotides are TGTGCCAGCAGCCGCCCCCCTAGGACAGGGGATGAAAAACTGTTTTTT.

This chain links TRBV6-2 or TRBV6-3 with TRBJ2-1, with TRBD2 matching 7 bases. Germline trimming cut 6 bases from V and 0 bases from J; bases unmatched to any gene: 8. Germline CDR1 reads MNHEY; CDR2 reads SVGEGT. This CDR3 contains 16 residues. Here the CDR3 DNA reads TGTGCCAGCAGGAAGTTCGGACTAGTCTCCTACAATGAGCAGTTCTTC. Protein product: CASRKFGLVSYNEQFF.

The chain is built from TRBV9 and TRBJ2-3, with 7 bases identical to TRBD2. The CDR3 is 14 amino acids. V shed 2 bases and J 2 bases; nucleotides not matched to a gene: 2. CDR1 and CDR2 from the germline V gene are SGDLS and YYNGEE. This CDR3 reads CASSVQRDTDTQYF. In DNA, the CDR3 is TGTGCCAGCAGCGTTCAGCGGGACACAGATACGCAGTATTTT.